These 16 T cell receptor beta chains were all obtained from the same sample, sequenced in a study of blood T cell repertoires in COVID-19 (dated by TCRdb to about 2020). The library relied on the immunoSEQ multiplex PCR assay. As stored in TCRdb, this immuneACCESS dataset retains in-frame rearrangements with V and J assigned. A fraction of the clones does not appear; measured against another copy, unresolved V genes explain less than half of the discrepancy, and the remainder lacks a known reason. This sample gives more than 70,000 clones in total; around four fifths of them show up just once. The ten largest clonotypes hold 9.9% of the sample. Specimen: peripheral blood. The receptors stem from a human donor in a cohort sampled during active COVID-19.

The genes are TRBV5-1 and TRBJ2-7, with 7 bases fitting TRBD1. The junction had 5 bases not matched to a gene; V was cut back by 0 bases and J by 2 bases. Germline values: CDR1 SGHRS, CDR2 YFSETQ. This CDR3 spans 15 amino acids. The CDR3 sequence is CASSLGDSRTYEQYF. The CDR3, as DNA: TGCGCCAGCAGCTTGGGGGACAGCCGGACCTACGAGCAGTACTTC.

This sequence joins TRBV5-4 and TRBJ2-3, with 14 bases aligning to TRBD2. Losses at the gene ends were 3 bases for V and 8 bases for J; bases not matched to a gene: 5. CDR3 length equals 15 residues. Germline CDR1 and CDR2: SGHNT and YYREEE (reference sequence). The CDR3, as DNA: TGTGCCAGCAGCTCCAGACTAGCGGGGGGGGTTACGCAGTATTTT. Its protein is CASSSRLAGGVTQYF.

The chain uses TRBV4-2 and TRBJ2-2; unclear D gene. Germline loops: CDR1 LGHNA, CDR2 YNFKEQ. CDR3 length equals 15 residues. Trimming left V 3 bases short and J 3 bases short, with 11 bases between. DNA for the CDR3: TGTGCCAGCAGCCAGACCCAGCGATACACCGGGGAGCTGTTTTTT. Its translation: CASSQTQRYTGELFF.

The V gene is TRBV4-3, the J gene TRBJ1-2, with TRBD1 identical over 8 bases. The germline V gene has CDR1 LGHNA and CDR2 YSLEER. The CDR3 totals 15 residues. The J segment lost 7 bases and the V segment lost 1 base, leaving 8 bases of the junction unmatched. The CDR3 region has the DNA TGCGCCAGCAGCCAAGTGGCAGGGGGCGAGTCTGGCTACACCTTC. Residues: CASSQVAGGESGYTF.

This clone was counted between two and nine times. The chain employs TRBV14 and TRBJ2-5, with TRBD2 as a possible D gene (6 bases). CDR3 size: 13 residues. Germline lookup yields CDR1 SGHDN and CDR2 FVKESK. V was shortened by 1 base and J by 5 bases, with 8 bases between the two germline ends. The CDR3 here is CASSQAGGETQYF. CDR3 DNA sequence: TGTGCCAGCAGCCAAGCCGGAGGGGAGACCCAGTACTTC.

The chain carries TRBV3-1 (or the pseudogene TRBV3-2) and TRBJ2-7; 7 bases are a match to TRBD2. The CDR3 consists of 15 residues. Germline assignment: CDR1 LGHDT and CDR2 YNNKEL (reference sequence). V lost 1 base, J lost 2 bases, and 5 bases stayed unmatched. CDR3 DNA sequence: TGTGCCAGCAGCCAAGCTGGCGGGAGTACCTACGAGCAGTACTTC. It encodes CASSQAGGSTYEQYF.

This chain links TRBV11-2 with TRBJ1-2, with D possibly matching TRBD1 (5 bases). V was clipped by 5 bases and J by 4 bases, with 11 bases between them. CDR1 is SGHAT and CDR2 is FQNNGV in the germline V gene. This CDR3 contains 13 residues. The CDR3 DNA reads as TGTGCCAGCAGCCTGGGGGGTCTCTATGGCTACACCTTC. Its translation: CASSLGGLYGYTF.

The chain has TRBV18 and TRBJ1-3; 7 bases align to TRBD1. Trimming took 5 bases from V and 4 from J; bases not matched to a gene: 14. Germline CDR1 and CDR2: KGHSH and LQKENI. CDR3 length: 17 amino acids. Written as DNA, the CDR3 is TGTGCCAGCTCAAATCATGCGACAGGGTTGGGAGGAAACACCATATATTTT. It translates to CASSNHATGLGGNTIYF.

This chain joins TRBV6-5 and TRBJ1-5; a weak D match, TRBD1 (6 bases). V lost 2 bases and J lost 2, with 13 bases in between. CDR1 is MNHEY, CDR2 SVGAGI, per germline. The CDR3 has 16 residues. The CDR3 sequence is CASSYGSNRGNQPQHF. CDR3 in DNA: TGTGCCAGCAGTTACGGTTCCAACAGGGGCAATCAGCCCCAGCATTTT.

V is TRBV12-3 or TRBV12-4 and J is TRBJ1-6, with D hard to call. The CDR3 totals 13 residues. V was shortened by 5 bases and J by 6 bases, with 8 bases between the two germline ends. CDR3 sequence: CASSQTVNSPLHF. The CDR3 DNA reads as TGTGCCAGCAGTCAAACAGTTAATTCACCCCTCCACTTT.

The rearrangement uses TRBV6-1 and TRBJ1-1; 10 bases align to TRBD1. The ends lost 3 bases at V and 4 bases at J; junction bases unmatched: 5. The CDR3 length is 15 residues. CDR1 MNHNS and CDR2 SASEGT come from the germline V gene. CDR3: CASSDDRGQLTEAFF. The CDR3 DNA follows: TGTGCCAGCAGTGACGACAGGGGGCAGCTCACTGAAGCTTTCTTT.

V usage is TRBV7-6 and J usage is TRBJ1-4, with a tentative D call TRBD1 (5 bases). Germline assignment: CDR1 SGHVS and CDR2 FNYEAQ. Trimming took 4 bases from V and 3 from J, leaving 21 bases between them. The length of the CDR3 is 18 residues. The CDR3 nucleotides are TGTGCCAGCAGCTCGATACCAGGGCGCCCGACGCCTAATGAAAAACTGTTTTTT. It codes for CASSSIPGRPTPNEKLFF.

V gene TRBV9 combines with J gene TRBJ2-7, with D possibly TRBD1 on 5 matching bases. The CDR3 runs to 14 residues. CDR1 is SGDLS and CDR2 is YYNGEE in the germline V gene. V was shortened by 0 bases and J by 0 bases, with 7 bases between the two germline ends. CDR3 DNA: TGTGCCAGCAGCGTAGAGGGGCGCTCCTACGAGCAGTACTTC. This sequence encodes CASSVEGRSYEQYF.

The J gene is TRBJ2-7, the V gene TRBV7-8; TRBD1 aligns across 8 bases. The CDR3 is 16 residues long. Looked up from germline, CDR1 is SGHVS and CDR2 is FQNEAQ. The trim removed 1 base at V and 6 bases at J, leaving 11 bases unmatched. The CDR3: CASSLGLATGESEQYF. The CDR3 DNA sequence: TGTGCCAGCAGCTTAGGCTTGGCGACAGGGGAGTCCGAGCAGTACTTC.

This chain connects TRBV7-9 to TRBJ2-7; a weak D match, TRBD1 (5 bases). The CDR3 runs to 15 residues. V was shortened by 1 base and J by 0 bases, with 10 bases between the two germline ends. Germline lookup yields CDR1 SEHNR and CDR2 FQNEAQ (reference sequence). The CDR3 DNA follows: TGTGCCAGCAGCTTAGGCGACAGAGCCTCCTACGAGCAGTACTTC. Residues: CASSLGDRASYEQYF.

The rearrangement links TRBV24-1 to TRBJ2-3, with 13 bases that match TRBD2. CDR3 size: 13 residues. Germline trimming cut 4 bases from V and 9 bases from J; bases unmatched to any gene: 0. The germline gives CDR1 KGHDR, CDR2 SFDVKD. The CDR3 region is CATSEGLAGTQYF. In nucleotides, the CDR3 is TGTGCCACCAGTGAGGGACTAGCGGGGACGCAGTATTTT.